This T cell receptor beta chain was sequenced in a study of blood T cell repertoires in COVID-19. Across the study: T cells, B-cell-depleted T cells, or PBMCs provided the cDNA or gDNA that served as material.

Trimming pared 0 bases from V and 5 bases from J, leaving 16 bases between. The CDR3 runs 16 residues. Germline V gene data show CDR1 as ENHRY and CDR2 as SYGVKD. In the authors' workflow: By means of reference gene primer amplification, nucleated cell counts were estimated. Assay used: immunoSEQ multiplex PCR; TCRdb lists only in-frame clones, some missing. V and J calls plus clone size are reproduced from that table; the DNA served to infer D and trimming. The sample shows 200,000 to 250,000 clones, roughly 90% of them seen only once. Those who participated ranged in age from 18 to 89 years and resided in about two dozen US areas. This clone appeared a single time.

The chain has TRBV10-3 and TRBJ1-1, with TRBD1 as a possible D gene (5 bases). This TCR came from a woman in her twenties or thirties with acute COVID-19. The sequenced material came from PBMCs or T cells enriched from blood (not recorded which). CDR3 protein: CAISESLGGVSTEAFF. DNA for the CDR3: TGTGCCATCAGTGAGTCGCTCGGAGGGGTTAGTACTGAAGCTTTCTTT.